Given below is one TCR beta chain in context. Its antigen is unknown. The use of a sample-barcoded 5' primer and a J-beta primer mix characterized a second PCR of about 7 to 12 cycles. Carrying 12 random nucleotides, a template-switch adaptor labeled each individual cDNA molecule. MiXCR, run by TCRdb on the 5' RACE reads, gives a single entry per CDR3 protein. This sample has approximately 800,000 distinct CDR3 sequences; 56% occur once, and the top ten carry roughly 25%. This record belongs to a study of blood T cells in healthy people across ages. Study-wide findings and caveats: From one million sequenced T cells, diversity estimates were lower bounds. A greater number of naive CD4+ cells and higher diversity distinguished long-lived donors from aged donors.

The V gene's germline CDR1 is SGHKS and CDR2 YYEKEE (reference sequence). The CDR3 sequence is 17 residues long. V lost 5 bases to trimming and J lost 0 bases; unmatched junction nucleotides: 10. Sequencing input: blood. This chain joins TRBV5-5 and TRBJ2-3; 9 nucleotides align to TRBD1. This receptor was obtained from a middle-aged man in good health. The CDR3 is CASRPNPGQGSTDTQYF. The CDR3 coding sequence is TGTGCCAGCAGACCGAATCCGGGACAGGGAAGCACAGATACGCAGTATTTT.